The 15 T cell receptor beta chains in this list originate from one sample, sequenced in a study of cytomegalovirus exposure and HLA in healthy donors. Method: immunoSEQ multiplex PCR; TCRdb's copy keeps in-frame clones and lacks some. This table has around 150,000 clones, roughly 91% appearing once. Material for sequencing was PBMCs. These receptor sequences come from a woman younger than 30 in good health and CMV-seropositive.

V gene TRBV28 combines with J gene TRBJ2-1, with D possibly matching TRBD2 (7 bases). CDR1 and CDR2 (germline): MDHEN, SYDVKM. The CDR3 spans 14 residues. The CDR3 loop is CATFGGLARNEQFF. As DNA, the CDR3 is TGTGCTACCTTCGGGGGGCTAGCGCGCAATGAGCAGTTCTTC. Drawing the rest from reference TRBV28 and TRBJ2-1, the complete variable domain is DVKVTQSSRYLVKRTGEKVFLECVQDMDHENMFWYRQDPGLGLRLIYFSYDVKMKEKGDIPEGYSVSREKKERFSLILESASTNQTSMYLCATFGGLARNEQFFGPGTRLTVL.

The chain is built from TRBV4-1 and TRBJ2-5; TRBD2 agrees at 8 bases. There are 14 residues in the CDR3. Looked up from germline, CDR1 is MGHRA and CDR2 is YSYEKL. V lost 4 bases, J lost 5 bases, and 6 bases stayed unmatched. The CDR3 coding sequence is TGCGCCAGCAGCCTAGGACTAGCAAAGGAGACCCAGTACTTC. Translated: CASSLGLAKETQYF.

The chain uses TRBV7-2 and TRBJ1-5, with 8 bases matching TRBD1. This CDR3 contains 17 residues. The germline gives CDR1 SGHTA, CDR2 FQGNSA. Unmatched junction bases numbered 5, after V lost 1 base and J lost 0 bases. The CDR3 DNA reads TGTGCCAGCAGCTTAGAGGGGGGACAGGCTAGCAATCAGCCCCAGCATTTT. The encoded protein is CASSLEGGQASNQPQHF.

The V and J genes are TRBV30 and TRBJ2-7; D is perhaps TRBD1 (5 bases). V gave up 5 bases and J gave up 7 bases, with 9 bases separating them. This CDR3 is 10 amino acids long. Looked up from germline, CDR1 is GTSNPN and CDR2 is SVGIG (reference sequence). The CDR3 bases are TGTGCCTGGGGGGCGGTGGAGCAGTACTTC. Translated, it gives CAWGAVEQYF. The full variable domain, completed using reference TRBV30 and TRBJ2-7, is SQTIHQWPATLVQPVGSPLSLECTVEGTSNPNLYWYRQAAGRGLQLLFYSVGIGQISSEVPQNLSASRPQDRQFILSSKKLLLSDSGFYLCAWGAVEQYFGPGTRLTVT.

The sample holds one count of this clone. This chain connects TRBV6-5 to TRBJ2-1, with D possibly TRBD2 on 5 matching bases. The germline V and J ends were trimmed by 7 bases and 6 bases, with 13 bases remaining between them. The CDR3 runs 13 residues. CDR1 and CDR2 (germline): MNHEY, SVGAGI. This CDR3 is CASKSRGSNEQFF. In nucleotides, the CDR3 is TGTGCCAGCAAATCGCGAGGGAGCAATGAGCAGTTCTTC.

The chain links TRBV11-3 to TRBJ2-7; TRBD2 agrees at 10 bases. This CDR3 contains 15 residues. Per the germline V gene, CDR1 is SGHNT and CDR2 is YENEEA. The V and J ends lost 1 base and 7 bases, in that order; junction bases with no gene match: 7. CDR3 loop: CASSLGLAGDGEQYF. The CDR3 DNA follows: TGTGCCAGCAGCTTAGGACTAGCGGGCGATGGGGAGCAGTACTTC.

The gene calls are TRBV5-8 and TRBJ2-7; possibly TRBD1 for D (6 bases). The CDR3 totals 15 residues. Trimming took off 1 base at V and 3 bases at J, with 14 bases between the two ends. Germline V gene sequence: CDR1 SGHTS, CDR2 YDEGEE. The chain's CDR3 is CASSLTGTVYYEQYF. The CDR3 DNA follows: TGTGCCAGCAGCTTGACAGGGACGGTTTACTACGAGCAGTACTTC.

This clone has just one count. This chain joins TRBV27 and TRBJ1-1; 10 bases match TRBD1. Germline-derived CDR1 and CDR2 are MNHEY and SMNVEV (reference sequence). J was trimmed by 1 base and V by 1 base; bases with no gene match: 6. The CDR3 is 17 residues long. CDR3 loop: CASSLFGTGAPNTEAFF. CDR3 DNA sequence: TGTGCCAGCAGTTTATTTGGGACAGGGGCCCCGAACACTGAAGCTTTCTTT.

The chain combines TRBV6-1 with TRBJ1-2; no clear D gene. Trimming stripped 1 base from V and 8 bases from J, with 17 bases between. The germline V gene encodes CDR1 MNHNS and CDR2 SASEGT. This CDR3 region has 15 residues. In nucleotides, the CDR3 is TGTGCCAGCAGTGAAGAGGTTCGGGGAAGGTACGGCTACACCTTC. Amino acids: CASSEEVRGRYGYTF.

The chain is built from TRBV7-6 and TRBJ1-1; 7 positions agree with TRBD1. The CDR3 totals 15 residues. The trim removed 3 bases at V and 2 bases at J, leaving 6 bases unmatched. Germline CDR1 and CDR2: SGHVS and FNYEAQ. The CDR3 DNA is TGTGCCAGCAGCTTTGAGACAGGGATCAACACTGAAGCTTTCTTT. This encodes CASSFETGINTEAFF.

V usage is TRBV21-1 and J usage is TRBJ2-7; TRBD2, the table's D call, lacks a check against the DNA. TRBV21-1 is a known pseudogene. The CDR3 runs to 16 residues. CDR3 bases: TGTGCCAGCAGCAACCTTGCGAGCGGGAGTGCCTACGAGCAGTACTTC. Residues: CASSNLASGSAYEQYF.

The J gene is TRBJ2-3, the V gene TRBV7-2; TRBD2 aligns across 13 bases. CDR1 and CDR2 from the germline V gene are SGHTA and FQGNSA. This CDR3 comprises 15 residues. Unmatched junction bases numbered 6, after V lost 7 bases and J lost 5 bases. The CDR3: CASTWGLAGKDTQYF. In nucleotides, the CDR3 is TGTGCCAGCACCTGGGGACTAGCGGGAAAAGATACGCAGTATTTT.

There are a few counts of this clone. CDR3 nucleotides: TGCGCCAGCAGCGCGACAGCCAGTAGCACTGAAGCTTTCTTT. This gives the protein CASSATASSTEAFF. The rearrangement links TRBV5-1 to TRBJ1-1, with D maybe TRBD1 (5 bases). The V gene lost 4 bases and the J gene lost 4 bases, with 14 bases spanning the gap. Germline V gene data show CDR1 as SGHRS and CDR2 as YFSETQ. The CDR3 consists of 14 residues.

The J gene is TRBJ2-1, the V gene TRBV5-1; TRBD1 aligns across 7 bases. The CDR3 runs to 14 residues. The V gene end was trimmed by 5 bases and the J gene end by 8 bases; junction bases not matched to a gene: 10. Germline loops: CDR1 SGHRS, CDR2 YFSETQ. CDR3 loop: CASSPIQGTDEQFF. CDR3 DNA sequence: TGCGCCAGCAGTCCAATACAGGGGACGGATGAGCAGTTCTTC.

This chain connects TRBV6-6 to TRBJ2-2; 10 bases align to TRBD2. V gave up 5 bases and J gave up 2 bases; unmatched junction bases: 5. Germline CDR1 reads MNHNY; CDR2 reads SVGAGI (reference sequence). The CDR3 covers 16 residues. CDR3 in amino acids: CASSGLAGVNTGELFF. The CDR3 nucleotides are TGTGCCAGCAGTGGTCTAGCGGGAGTTAACACCGGGGAGCTGTTTTTT.